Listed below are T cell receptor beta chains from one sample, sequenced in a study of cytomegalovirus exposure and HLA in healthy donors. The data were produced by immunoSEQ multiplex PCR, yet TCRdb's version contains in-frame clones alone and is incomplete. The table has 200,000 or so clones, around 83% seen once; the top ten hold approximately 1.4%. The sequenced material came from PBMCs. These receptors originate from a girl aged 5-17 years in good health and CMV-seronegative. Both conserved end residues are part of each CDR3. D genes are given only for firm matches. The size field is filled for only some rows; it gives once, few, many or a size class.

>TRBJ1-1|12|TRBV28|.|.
TGTGCCAGCACCCTACCAACCACTGAAGCTTTCTTT
CASTLPTTEAFF
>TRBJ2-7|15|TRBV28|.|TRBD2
TGTGCCAGCAGTTTAGGGAGGGGTCCTACTTACGAGCAGTACTTC
CASSLGRGPTYEQYF
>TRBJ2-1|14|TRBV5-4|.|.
TGTGCCAGCACCTCGGTGGAGTATCGCAATGAGCAGTTCTTC
CASTSVEYRNEQFF
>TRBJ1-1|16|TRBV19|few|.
TGTGCCAGTAGTATAGCCCCGGACAGTTTCGGAACTGAAGCTTTCTTT
CASSIAPDSFGTEAFF
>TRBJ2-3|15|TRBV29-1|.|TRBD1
TGCAGCGTTGAAAAGCGACAGGGGTTGACAGATACGCAGTATTTT
CSVEKRQGLTDTQYF
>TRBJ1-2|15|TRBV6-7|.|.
TGTGCCAGCAGGATCGAATGGGGGCCGCTTGGTGGCTACACCTTC
CASRIEWGPLGGYTF
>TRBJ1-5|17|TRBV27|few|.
TGTGCCAGCAGACTAACCTGGTTCGGGGGTAGCATTCAGCCCCAGCATTTT
CASRLTWFGGSIQPQHF
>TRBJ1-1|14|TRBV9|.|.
TGTGCCAGCAGCGTAGGTGTCGGGGGGACTGAAGCTTTCTTT
CASSVGVGGTEAFF
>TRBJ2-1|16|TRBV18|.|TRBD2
TGTGCCAGCTCACCACCGGGAATAGCGGGATCTAATGAGCAGTTCTTC
CASSPPGIAGSNEQFF
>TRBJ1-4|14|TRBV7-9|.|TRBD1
TGTGCCAGCAGCAAGGGACAGGGTAATGAAAAACTGTTTTTT
CASSKGQGNEKLFF
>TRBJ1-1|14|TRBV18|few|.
TGTGCCAGCTCACCGTTACCTGGGAGTCCTGAAGCTTTCTTT
CASSPLPGSPEAFF
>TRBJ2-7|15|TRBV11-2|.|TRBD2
TGTGCCAGCAGCTCTAGCGGGGTGAGCTCCTACGAGCAGTACTTC
CASSSSGVSSYEQYF
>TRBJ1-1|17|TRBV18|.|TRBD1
TGTGCCAGCTCACGACAGGGGTCCCCCTTGACTAACACTGAAGCTTTCTTT
CASSRQGSPLTNTEAFF
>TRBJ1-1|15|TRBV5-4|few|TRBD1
TGTGCCAGCAGCTCGATTCCCGGGACAGGTGTCGAAGCTTTCTTT
CASSSIPGTGVEAFF
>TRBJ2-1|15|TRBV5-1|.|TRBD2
TGCGCCAGCAGCGGGAGCGGGAGCCCCTACAATGAGCAGTTCTTC
CASSGSGSPYNEQFF
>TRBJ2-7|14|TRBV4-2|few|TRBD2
TGTGCCAGCAGCCAACGGGGGGGCCTCAACGAGCAGTACTTC
CASSQRGGLNEQYF
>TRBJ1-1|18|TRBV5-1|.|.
TGCGCCAGCAGCTTTAAAACAGACCTGGGGCCCATGAACACTGAAGCTTTCTTT
CASSFKTDLGPMNTEAFF
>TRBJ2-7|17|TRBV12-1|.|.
TGTGCCAGCAGCTTTGCCCACCGGACGGCCGCAGGGGCCGAGCAGTACTTC
CASSFAHRTAAGAEQYF
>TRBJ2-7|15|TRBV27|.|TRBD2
TGTGCCAGCAGTCCATCCTCTAGCGGGGTCTACGAGCAGTACTTC
CASSPSSSGVYEQYF
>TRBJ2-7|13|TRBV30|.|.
TGTGCCTGGACCCACGGGTTGAGTTACGAGCAGTACTTC
CAWTHGLSYEQYF